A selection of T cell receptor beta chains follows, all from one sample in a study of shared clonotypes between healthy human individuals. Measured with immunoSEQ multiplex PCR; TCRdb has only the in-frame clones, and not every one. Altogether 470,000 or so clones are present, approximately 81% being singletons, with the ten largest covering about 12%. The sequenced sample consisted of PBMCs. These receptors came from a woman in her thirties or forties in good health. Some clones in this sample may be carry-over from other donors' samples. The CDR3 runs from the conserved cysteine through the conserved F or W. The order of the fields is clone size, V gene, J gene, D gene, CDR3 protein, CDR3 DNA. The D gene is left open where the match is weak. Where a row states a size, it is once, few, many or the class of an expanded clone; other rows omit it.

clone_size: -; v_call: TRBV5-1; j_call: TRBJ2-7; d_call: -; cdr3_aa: CASSLGQIYEQYF; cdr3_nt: TGCGCCAGCAGCCTTGGACAGATCTACGAGCAGTACTTC
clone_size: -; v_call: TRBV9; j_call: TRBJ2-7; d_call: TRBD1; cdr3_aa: CASSPQPGQGVAEQYF; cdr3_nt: TGTGCCAGCAGCCCCCAACCGGGACAGGGGGTCGCCGAGCAGTACTTC
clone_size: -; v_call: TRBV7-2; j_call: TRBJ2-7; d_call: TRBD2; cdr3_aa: CASSPRTSGNPYEQYF; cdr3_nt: TGTGCCAGCAGCCCACGGACTAGCGGGAACCCCTACGAGCAGTACTTC
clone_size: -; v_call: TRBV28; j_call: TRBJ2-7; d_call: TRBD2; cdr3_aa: CASNTWGGLGGRAQGYEQYF; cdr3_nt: TGTGCCAGCAACACCTGGGGGGGATTAGGCGGGAGGGCCCAGGGGTACGAGCAGTACTTC
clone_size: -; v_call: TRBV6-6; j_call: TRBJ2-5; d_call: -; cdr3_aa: CATHGGQTQETQYF; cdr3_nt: TGTGCCACCCACGGGGGCCAGACTCAAGAGACCCAGTACTTC
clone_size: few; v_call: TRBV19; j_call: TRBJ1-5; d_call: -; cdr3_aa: CASSEGRDQPQHF; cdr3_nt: TGTGCCAGTAGTGAGGGGAGGGATCAGCCCCAGCATTTT
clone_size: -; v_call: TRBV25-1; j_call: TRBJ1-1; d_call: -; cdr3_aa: CASSDRLLNTEAFF; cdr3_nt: TGTGCCAGCAGTGACCGTCTATTGAACACTGAAGCTTTCTTT
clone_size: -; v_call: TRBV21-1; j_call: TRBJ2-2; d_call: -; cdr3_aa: CASSKVGLATNTGELFF; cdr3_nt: TGTGCCAGCAGCAAAGTCGGACTAGCCACAAACACCGGGGAGCTGTTTTTT
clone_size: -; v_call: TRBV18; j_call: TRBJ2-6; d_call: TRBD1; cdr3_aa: CASSPWSSAQGNVLTF; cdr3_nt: TGTGCCAGCTCACCATGGTCATCGGCACAGGGGAACGTCCTGACTTTC
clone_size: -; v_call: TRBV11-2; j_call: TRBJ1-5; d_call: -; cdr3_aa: CASSLGDRGPQHF; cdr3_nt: TGTGCCAGCAGCTTAGGCGACAGAGGGCCCCAGCATTTT
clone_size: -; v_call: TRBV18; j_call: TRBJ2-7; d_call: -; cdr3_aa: CASSAVGLNYEQYF; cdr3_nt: TGTGCCAGCTCCGCAGTTGGACTGAACTACGAGCAGTACTTC
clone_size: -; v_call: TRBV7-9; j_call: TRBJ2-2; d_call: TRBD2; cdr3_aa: CASSLLAARGTGELFF; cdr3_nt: TGTGCCAGCAGCCTGCTAGCGGCACGGGGCACCGGGGAGCTGTTTTTT
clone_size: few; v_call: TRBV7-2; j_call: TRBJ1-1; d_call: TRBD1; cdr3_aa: CASSSWTGPNTEAFF; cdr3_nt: TGTGCCAGCAGCTCCTGGACAGGGCCGAACACTGAAGCTTTCTTT
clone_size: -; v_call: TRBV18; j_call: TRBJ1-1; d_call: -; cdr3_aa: CASSLIRTGNTEAFF; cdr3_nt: TGTGCCAGCTCACTAATACGGACGGGTAATACTGAAGCTTTCTTT
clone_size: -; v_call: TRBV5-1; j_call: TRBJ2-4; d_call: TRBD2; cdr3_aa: CASSYATSGTQGAKNIQYF; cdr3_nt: TGCGCCAGCAGCTACGCGACTAGCGGGACACAGGGGGCCAAAAACATTCAGTACTTC
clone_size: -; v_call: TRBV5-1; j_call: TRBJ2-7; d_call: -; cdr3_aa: CASSFGGNYEQYF; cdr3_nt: TGCGCCAGCAGCTTCGGTGGGAACTACGAGCAGTACTTC
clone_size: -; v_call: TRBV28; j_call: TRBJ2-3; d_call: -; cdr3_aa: CASSFTISNSYLNTDTQYF; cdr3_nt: TGTGCCAGCAGTTTCACAATCTCAAACAGTTACCTTAACACAGATACGCAGTATTTT
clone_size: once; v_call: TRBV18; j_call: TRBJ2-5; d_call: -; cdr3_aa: CASSPGTPQETQYF; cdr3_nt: TGTGCCAGCTCACCCGGGACACCTCAAGAGACCCAGTACTTC
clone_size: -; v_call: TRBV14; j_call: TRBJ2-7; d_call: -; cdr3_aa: CASSRTAATSRQYF; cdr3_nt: TGTGCCAGCAGCCGGACAGCCGCAACGAGCAGGCAGTACTTC
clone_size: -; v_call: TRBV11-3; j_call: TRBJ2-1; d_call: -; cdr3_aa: CASSLGYSYNEQFF; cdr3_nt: TGTGCCAGCAGCTTAGGTTACTCCTACAATGAGCAGTTCTTC